The rows below give T cell receptor beta chains drawn from one sample of a study of control samples from healthy donors and cancer patients. TCRdb keeps only in-frame clones here, not all; method: immunoSEQ multiplex PCR. Of 80,000 to 85,000 clones listed, 70% to 90% are singletons. Material: blood. These receptors all stem from a woman aged 50 to 60 in good health. CDR3s include the opening cysteine and the closing phenylalanine or tryptophan. The D gene is left open where the match is weak. Clone size appears in some rows only: once, few, many, or a class for an expanded clone.

j_call d_call clone_size v_call cdr3_nt cdr3_aa
TRBJ2-1 - - TRBV4-2 TGTGCCAGCAGCCAAGACACATTCCGGGACGGGGACGAAAAGGAGCAGTTCTTC CASSQDTFRDGDEKEQFF
TRBJ2-5 TRBD2 - TRBV28 TGTGCCAGCAGTTTATCTAGCGGGGGTAAAGAGACCCAGTACTTC CASSLSSGGKETQYF
TRBJ1-5 TRBD1 few TRBV12-3/TRBV12-4 TGTGCCAGCAGTTTAGGGGACAGTAGATCCCAGCATTTT CASSLGDSRSQHF
TRBJ1-2 - few TRBV20-1 TGCAGTGCTAGAGGCCGGGAGGGCTACACCTTC CSARGREGYTF
TRBJ2-3 TRBD2 - TRBV10-3 TGTGCCATCAAGGGGACTAGCCCCAGCACAGATACGCAGTATTTT CAIKGTSPSTDTQYF
TRBJ1-2 TRBD1 - TRBV28 TGTGCCAGCAGTTTACCCACCGGACAGGGGGTCGATGGCTACACCTTC CASSLPTGQGVDGYTF
TRBJ1-1 TRBD1 - TRBV11-2 TGTGCCAGCAGCTTGGACAGGGCAGGTTTCTCAACTGAAGCTTTCTTT CASSLDRAGFSTEAFF
TRBJ2-7 - - TRBV18 TGTGCCAGCTCACCATCCCGGGAAATCAACGAGCAGTACTTC CASSPSREINEQYF
TRBJ1-2 - - TRBV19 TGTGCCAGTAGCCCGGACAGAGCTAACTATGGCTACACCTTC CASSPDRANYGYTF
TRBJ1-1 - - TRBV5-1 TGCGCCAGCAGCGTGACCGGGAGCACTGAAGCTTTCTTT CASSVTGSTEAFF
TRBJ1-4 - - TRBV6-5 TGTGCCAGCGGAAGAAGTGAAAAACTGTTTTTT CASGRSEKLFF
TRBJ2-2 TRBD2 - TRBV2 TGTGCCAGCAGTGGGGGACTAGCGGGCGGGGAGCTGTTTTTT CASSGGLAGGELFF
TRBJ1-2 TRBD1 - TRBV30 TGTGCCAGTCGAACCGGGACAGGCCCCGGCTACACCTTC CASRTGTGPGYTF
TRBJ1-2 - - TRBV19 TGTGCCAGTAGTAAGGGTCTAGAATCCCTCTATGGCTACACCTTC CASSKGLESLYGYTF
TRBJ1-4 - - TRBV5-1 TGCGCCAGCAGCTTGGTCCCCGGGACTGACGATAATGAAAAACTGTTTTTT CASSLVPGTDDNEKLFF
TRBJ1-1 - - TRBV6-5 TGTGCCAGCAGTTACTATATCCGGACGTCAGGGACTGAAGCTTTCTTT CASSYYIRTSGTEAFF
TRBJ2-1 - few TRBV7-9 TGTGCCAGCAGCCCCCCCGGGGGAGAGCAGTTCTTC CASSPPGGEQFF
TRBJ2-3 - - TRBV5-1 TGCGCCAGCTACCGAGGTTCCCGAGTGGCCTCAGATACGCAGTATTTT CASYRGSRVASDTQYF
TRBJ1-4 - - TRBV29-1 TGCAGCGTGCTAACTTTTACAACTAATGAAAAACTGTTTTTT CSVLTFTTNEKLFF
TRBJ2-3 TRBD1 once TRBV12-5 TGTGCTAGTGCCGGGACAGGTAGCACAGATACGCAGTATTTT CASAGTGSTDTQYF
TRBJ2-7 TRBD1 - TRBV11-2 TGTGCCAGCAGCGTAAAAGGGGGCACCTACGAGCAGTACTTC CASSVKGGTYEQYF
TRBJ2-2 - - TRBV9 TGTGCCAGCAGCGTATCGATCACCGGGGAGCTGTTTTTT CASSVSITGELFF
TRBJ2-7 - - TRBV5-1 TGCGCCAGCAGCTTACAGTCAAGCTCCTACGAGCAGTACTTC CASSLQSSSYEQYF
TRBJ2-6 TRBD2 - TRBV25-1 TGTGCCAGCAAAGCGGGGGGCGGGGGGGCCAACGTCCTGACTTTC CASKAGGGGANVLTF
TRBJ1-3 - - TRBV12-3/TRBV12-4 TGTGCCAGCACCGCGACCCGGGGAAACACCATATATTTT CASTATRGNTIYF
TRBJ1-6 - - TRBV7-9 TGTGCCACCTCTACAGGGAATAATTCACCCCTCCACTTT CATSTGNNSPLHF
TRBJ2-7 - - TRBV15 TGTGCCACCAGCAGAGATCTGGTTTTCTCCTACGAGCAGTACTTC CATSRDLVFSYEQYF
TRBJ2-7 - - TRBV10-2 TGCGCCAGCTCAGGAGAGCCCTCCTACGAGCAGTACTTC CASSGEPSYEQYF
TRBJ2-7 - - TRBV3-1/TRBV3-2 TGTGCCAGCAGCTTAGGGGCTCACGAGCAGTACTTC CASSLGAHEQYF
TRBJ1-6 - - TRBV15 TGTGCCACCAGCAGGACAGGCTATAATTCACCCCTCCACTTT CATSRTGYNSPLHF
TRBJ1-1 - - TRBV7-9 TGTGCCAGCGACTTGACGGAGAACACTGAAGCTTTCTTT CASDLTENTEAFF
TRBJ1-1 - - TRBV20-1 TGCAGTGCCACGAAGTACGCTGAAGCTTTCTTT CSATKYAEAFF
TRBJ2-1 TRBD2 - TRBV30 TGTGCCTGGATGGGGCTAGCGGGTAATGAGCAGTTCTTC CAWMGLAGNEQFF
TRBJ2-5 - - TRBV5-1 TGCGCCAGCAGCCCCCAACGGATCCAGGGAGAGACCCAGTACTTC CASSPQRIQGETQYF
TRBJ1-4 TRBD1 - TRBV7-9 TGTGCCAGCAGCTACCCGGGACAGTGGGGAGAAGGTGAAAAACTGTTTTTT CASSYPGQWGEGEKLFF
TRBJ1-2 - - TRBV19 TGTGCCAGTAGTACCGAGGACTATGGCTACACCTTC CASSTEDYGYTF
TRBJ1-2 - - TRBV14 TGTGCCAGCAGCCTCACACAGGGAAACTATGGCTACACCTTC CASSLTQGNYGYTF